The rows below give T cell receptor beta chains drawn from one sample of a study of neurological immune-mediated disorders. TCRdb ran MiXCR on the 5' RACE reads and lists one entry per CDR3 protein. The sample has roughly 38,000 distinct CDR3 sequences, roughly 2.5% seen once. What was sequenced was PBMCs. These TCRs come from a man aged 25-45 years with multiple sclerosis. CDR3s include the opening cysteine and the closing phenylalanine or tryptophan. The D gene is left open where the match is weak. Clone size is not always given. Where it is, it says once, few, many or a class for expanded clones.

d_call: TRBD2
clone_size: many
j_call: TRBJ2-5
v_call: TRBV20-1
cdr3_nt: TGCAGTGCTGGGACTAGCGGGAGGGCCAGGATTTTGGAGACCCAGTACTTC
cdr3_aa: CSAGTSGRARILETQYF

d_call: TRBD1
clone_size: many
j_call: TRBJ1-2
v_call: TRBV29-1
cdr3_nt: TGCAGCGTGACCGGGACAGGGACTTCCTATGGCTACACCTTC
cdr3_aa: CSVTGTGTSYGYTF

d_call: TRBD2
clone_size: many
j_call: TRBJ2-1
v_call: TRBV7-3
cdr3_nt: TGTGCCAGCAGCTTAAAGGGGACTAGCGCCCACAATGAGCAGTTCTTC
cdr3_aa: CASSLKGTSAHNEQFF

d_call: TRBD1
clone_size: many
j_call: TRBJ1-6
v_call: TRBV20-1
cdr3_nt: TGCAGTGCTCCGCAAGACAGGGGCGGATCACCCCTCCACTTT
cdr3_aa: CSAPQDRGGSPLHF

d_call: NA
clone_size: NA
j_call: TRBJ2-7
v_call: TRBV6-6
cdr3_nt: TGTGCCAGCAGCCCCCTTCCGAGGTGGTACGAGCAGTACTTC
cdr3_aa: CASSPLPRWYEQYF

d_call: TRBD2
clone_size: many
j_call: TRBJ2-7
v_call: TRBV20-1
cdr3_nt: TGCAGTGCTAGGACTAGCGGGGATTACGAGCAGTACTTC
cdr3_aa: CSARTSGDYEQYF

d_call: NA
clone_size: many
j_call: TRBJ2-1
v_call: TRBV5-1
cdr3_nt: TGCGCCAGCATGGGTGGAGGGAGGACCTACAATGAGCAGTTCTTC
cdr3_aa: CASMGGGRTYNEQFF

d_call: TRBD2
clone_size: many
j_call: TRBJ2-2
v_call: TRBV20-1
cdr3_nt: TGCAGTGCTAGGGGACTAGCGGGGGGCCTGGGCACCGGGGAGCTGTTTTTT
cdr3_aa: CSARGLAGGLGTGELFF

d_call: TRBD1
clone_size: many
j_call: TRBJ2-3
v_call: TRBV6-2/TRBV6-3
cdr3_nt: TGTGCCAGCAGTTACTCCGCGACAGGGAACACAGATACGCAGTATTTT
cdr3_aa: CASSYSATGNTDTQYF

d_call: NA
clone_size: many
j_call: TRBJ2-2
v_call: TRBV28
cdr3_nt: TGTGCCAGCAGTTTTCAGGGGAACACCGGGGAGCTGTTTTTT
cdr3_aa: CASSFQGNTGELFF

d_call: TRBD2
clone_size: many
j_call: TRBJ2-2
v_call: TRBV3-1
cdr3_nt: TGTGCCAGCAGCCAAATTGAGCGGGGGGGGTCAATGAACACCGGGGAGCTGTTTTTT
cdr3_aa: CASSQIERGGSMNTGELFF

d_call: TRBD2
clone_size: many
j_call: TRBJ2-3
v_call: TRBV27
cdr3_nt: TGTGCCAGCAGTCTAGCGGGGAGCCCCGGAGATACGCAGTATTTT
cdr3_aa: CASSLAGSPGDTQYF

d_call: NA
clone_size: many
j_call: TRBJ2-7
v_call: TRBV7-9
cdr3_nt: TGTGCCAGCAGCTTAGCGGCGGTCGTGTGGGCCACTGAACGGGGCTACGAGCAGTACTTC
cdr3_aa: CASSLAAVVWATERGYEQYF

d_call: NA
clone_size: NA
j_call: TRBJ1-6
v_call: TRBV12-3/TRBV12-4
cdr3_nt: NA
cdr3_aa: CASSLEFGEGNSPFHF

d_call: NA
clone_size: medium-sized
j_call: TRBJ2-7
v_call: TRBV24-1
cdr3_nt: TGTGCCACCAGTGCATCTAACTCCTACGAGCAGTACTTC
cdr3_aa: CATSASNSYEQYF

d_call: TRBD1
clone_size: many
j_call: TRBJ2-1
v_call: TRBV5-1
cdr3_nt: TGCGCCAGCAGCTTAGGGACAGGGTCAAATGAGCAGTTCTTC
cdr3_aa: CASSLGTGSNEQFF

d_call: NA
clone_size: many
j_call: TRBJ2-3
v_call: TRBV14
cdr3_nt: TGTGCCAGCAGCTTGGATAGCACAGATACGCAGTATTTT
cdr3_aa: CASSLDSTDTQYF

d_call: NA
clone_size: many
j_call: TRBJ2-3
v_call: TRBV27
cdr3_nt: TGTGCCAGCAGTCTGGGACCGACCGAACCGACAGATACGCAGTATTTT
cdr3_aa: CASSLGPTEPTDTQYF

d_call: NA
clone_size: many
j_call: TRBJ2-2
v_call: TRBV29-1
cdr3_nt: TGCAGCGTGGTAACAGGGAGGGCCGGAACCGGGGAGCTGTTTTTT
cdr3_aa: CSVVTGRAGTGELFF

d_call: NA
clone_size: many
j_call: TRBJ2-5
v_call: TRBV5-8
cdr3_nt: TGTGCCAGCAGCTCACCTACAGGGTTTGAAGAGACCCAGTACTTC
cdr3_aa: CASSSPTGFEETQYF

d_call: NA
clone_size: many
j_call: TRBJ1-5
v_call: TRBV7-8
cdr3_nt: TGTGCCAGCAGCCAGATGGGGGGAAGCAATCAGCCCCAGCATTTT
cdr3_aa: CASSQMGGSNQPQHF

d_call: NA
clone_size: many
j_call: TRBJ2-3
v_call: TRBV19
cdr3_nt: TGTGCCAGCTGTACAGGGACTGACACAGATACGCAGTATTTT
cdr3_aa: CASCTGTDTDTQYF

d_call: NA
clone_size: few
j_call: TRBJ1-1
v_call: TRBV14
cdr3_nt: TGTGCCAGCAGCCAAGATCGTCCCAACACTGAAGCTTTCTTT
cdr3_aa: CASSQDRPNTEAFF

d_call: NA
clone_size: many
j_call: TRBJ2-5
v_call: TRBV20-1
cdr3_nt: TGCAGTGCTAGGGAGGGGCGGGGAACAGAGACCCAGTACTTC
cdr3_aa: CSAREGRGTETQYF

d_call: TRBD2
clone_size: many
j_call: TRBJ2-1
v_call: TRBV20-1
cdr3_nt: TGCAGTGCTCCCCAAGGAGCGGGAGTAGGTCAGTTCTTC
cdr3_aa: CSAPQGAGVGQFF

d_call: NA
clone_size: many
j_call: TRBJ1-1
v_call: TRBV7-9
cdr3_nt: TGTGCCAGCAGCCTCGACGCAGGGCCCGGTGGCACTGAAGCTTTCTTT
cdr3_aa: CASSLDAGPGGTEAFF

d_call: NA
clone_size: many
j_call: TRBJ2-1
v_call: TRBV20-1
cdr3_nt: TGCAGTGCTAGCTTAGCGAATGAGCAGTTCTTC
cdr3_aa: CSASLANEQFF

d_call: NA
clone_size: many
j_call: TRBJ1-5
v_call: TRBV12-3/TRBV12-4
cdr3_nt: TGTGCCAGCAGCCCCGCCATTCAGCCCCAGCATTTT
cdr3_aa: CASSPAIQPQHF

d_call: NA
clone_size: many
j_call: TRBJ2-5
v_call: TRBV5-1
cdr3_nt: TGCGCCAGCAGCCACGGGGACAAAGAGACCCAGTACTTC
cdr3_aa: CASSHGDKETQYF

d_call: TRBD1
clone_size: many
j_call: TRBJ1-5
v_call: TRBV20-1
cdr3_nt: TGCAGTGCTGGATTGGGACAGGGCAATCAGCCCCAGCATTTT
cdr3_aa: CSAGLGQGNQPQHF

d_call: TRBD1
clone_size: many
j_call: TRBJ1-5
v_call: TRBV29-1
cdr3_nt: TGCAGCGCCCTTGTAGGACAGGGAACTCCCGACCGAGGCAATCAGCCCCAGCATTTT
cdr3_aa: CSALVGQGTPDRGNQPQHF

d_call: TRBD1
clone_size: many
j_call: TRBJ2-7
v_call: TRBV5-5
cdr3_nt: TGTGCCAGCAGACCGGGACAGGGGGCCTACGAGCAGTACTTC
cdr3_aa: CASRPGQGAYEQYF

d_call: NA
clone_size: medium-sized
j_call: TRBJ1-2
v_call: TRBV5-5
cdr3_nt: TGTGCCAGCAGCCAAGTCGGTAACTATGGCTACACCTTC
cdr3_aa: CASSQVGNYGYTF

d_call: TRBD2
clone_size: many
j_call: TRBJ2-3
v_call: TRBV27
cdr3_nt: TGTGCCAGCAGAACGGAGCGGGAGGGTTCAGATACGCAGTATTTT
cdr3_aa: CASRTEREGSDTQYF

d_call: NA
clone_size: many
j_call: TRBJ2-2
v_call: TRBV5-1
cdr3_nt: TGCGCCAGCAGCTTGTTTGGGGGGAACACCGGGGAGCTGTTTTTT
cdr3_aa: CASSLFGGNTGELFF

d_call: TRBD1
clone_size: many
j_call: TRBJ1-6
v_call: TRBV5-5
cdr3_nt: TGTGCCAGCAGCTTATCGCCGGGACAGGGAAATTCACCCCTCCACTTT
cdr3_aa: CASSLSPGQGNSPLHF

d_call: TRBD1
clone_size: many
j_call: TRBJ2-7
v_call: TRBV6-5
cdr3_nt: TGTGCCAGCAGGACAGGGTATGCGCAGTACTTC
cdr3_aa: CASRTGYAQYF

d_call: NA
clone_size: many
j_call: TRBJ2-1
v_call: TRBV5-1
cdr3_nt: TGCGCCAGCAGCTTGGGACAGTACAATGAGCAGTTCTTC
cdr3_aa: CASSLGQYNEQFF

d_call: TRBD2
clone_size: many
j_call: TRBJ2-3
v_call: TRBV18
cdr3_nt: TGTGCCAGCTCACCACCTCTGTCGGGGGGACCCACAGATACGCAGTATTTT
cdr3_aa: CASSPPLSGGPTDTQYF

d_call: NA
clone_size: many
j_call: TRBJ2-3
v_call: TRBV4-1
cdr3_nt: TGCGCCAGCAGCCTCACGGTGGCCCCTCTTGATACGCAGTATTTT
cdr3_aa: CASSLTVAPLDTQYF

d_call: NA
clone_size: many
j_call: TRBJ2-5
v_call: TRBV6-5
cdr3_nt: TGTGCCAGCAGTCGGGACAACCAAGAGACCCAGTACTTC
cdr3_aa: CASSRDNQETQYF

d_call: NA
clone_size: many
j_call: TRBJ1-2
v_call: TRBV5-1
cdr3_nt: TGCGCCAGCAGTCCTTCCACGGGCTATGGCTACACCTTC
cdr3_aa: CASSPSTGYGYTF

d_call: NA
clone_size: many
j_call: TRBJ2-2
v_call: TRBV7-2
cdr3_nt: TGTGCCAGCAGCTTAGGGGGCCAGGGCGGTAGGGAGCTGTTTTTT
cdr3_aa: CASSLGGQGGRELFF

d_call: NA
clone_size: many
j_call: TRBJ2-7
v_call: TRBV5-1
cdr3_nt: TGCGCCAGCAGCTCGAGGGCCGGTTACGAGCAGTACTTC
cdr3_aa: CASSSRAGYEQYF

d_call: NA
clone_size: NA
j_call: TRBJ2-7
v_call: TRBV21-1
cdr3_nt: TGTGCCAGCAGCACCAGACCCTACGAGCAGTACTTC
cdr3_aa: CASSTRPYEQYF

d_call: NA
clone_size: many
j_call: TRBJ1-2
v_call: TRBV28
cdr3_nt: TGTGCCAGCAGTTTTCATGATGGGTTCTCTGGCTACACCTTC
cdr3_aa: CASSFHDGFSGYTF

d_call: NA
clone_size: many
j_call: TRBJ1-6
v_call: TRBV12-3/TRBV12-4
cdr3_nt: TGTGCCAGCAGTTCCATGGGGGGGCCCGGGCCCAATTCACCCCTCCACTTT
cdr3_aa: CASSSMGGPGPNSPLHF

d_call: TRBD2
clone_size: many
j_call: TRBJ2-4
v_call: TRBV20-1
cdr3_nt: TGCAGTGCCTCGGCCGGGACTAGCGGGGTTCTAGCCAAAAACATTCAGTACTTC
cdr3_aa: CSASAGTSGVLAKNIQYF

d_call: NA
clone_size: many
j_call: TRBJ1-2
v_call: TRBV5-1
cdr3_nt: TGCGCCAGCAGCTTGGCGGCCAGTACAAGTGGCTACACCTTC
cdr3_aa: CASSLAASTSGYTF

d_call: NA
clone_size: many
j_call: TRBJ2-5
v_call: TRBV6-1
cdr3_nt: TGTGCCAGCAGTGAAGATGTTTTGGAACAAGAGACCCAGTACTTC
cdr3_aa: CASSEDVLEQETQYF

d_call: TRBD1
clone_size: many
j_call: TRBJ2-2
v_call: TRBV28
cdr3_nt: TGTGCCAGCAGTCGACAGGGCGGGCTTAACACCGGGGAGCTGTTTTTT
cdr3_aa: CASSRQGGLNTGELFF